This T cell receptor (beta chain) came from a study of Ad26.COV2.S vaccination and SARS-CoV-2 variants. At the level of the study: The donor belonged to the COV1001 Ad26.COV2.S trial arm. General study findings and limits: Placebo recipients had lower spike-specific TCR breadth than vaccine recipients. Non-spike TCR breadth showed similarity between vaccine and placebo recipients.

V lost 5 bases to trimming and J lost 0 bases, with 16 bases between them. The CDR3 has 16 residues. Germline V lookup: CDR1 SGHTA, CDR2 FQGNSA. The protocol was immunoSEQ multiplex PCR, while the TCRdb copy is restricted to in-frame clones and leaves out a portion. This sample has roughly 250,000 clones, with around nine tenths found just once. As for treatment: approximately 18 received Ad26.COV2.S at low or high dose, single or two shots; a few received placebo; per-sample allocation not given. Day 63 following the first vaccine or placebo injection was when the samples were taken. With respect to this clone: Antigen: not known.

This rearrangement joins TRBV7-2 to TRBJ1-1; D is perhaps TRBD1 (6 bases). This TCR was sampled from a person between 18 and 65 years old who received the Ad26.COV2.S COVID-19 vaccine or a placebo. This specimen consisted of peripheral blood, obtained in a trial of Ad26.COV2.S vaccine versus placebo. The CDR3 DNA is TGTGCCAGCAGCCCCTGGGGGGGGCCCATGAACACTGAAGCTTTCTTT. Amino acid sequence: CASSPWGGPMNTEAFF.